This note documents a single TCR beta chain sequence. CD45RO-negative, CCR7-selected cells formed the naive CD8 fraction, which excluded terminally differentiated effector memory CD45RA+ cells. These data come from a study of shared clonotypes between healthy human individuals. Background on the study: A couple of female and a few male donors aged 18 to 49 were enrolled.

The trim removed 11 bases at V and 7 bases at J, leaving 10 bases unmatched. The germline V gene encodes CDR1 LNHDA and CDR2 SQIVND (reference sequence). The CDR3 contains 12 residues. The data were produced by immunoSEQ multiplex PCR, yet TCRdb's version contains in-frame clones alone and is incomplete. The data hold about 800,000 clones, with roughly 96% observed a single time. Sequencing used naive CD8+ T cells sorted from blood. This sequence joins TRBV19 and TRBJ1-1; 7 bases agree with TRBD1. This receptor was obtained from a man aged 30 to 39 in good health. The CDR3 DNA reads as TGTGCCGTCGGTCCAGGGGGTATTGAAGCTTTCTTT. It specifies CAVGPGGIEAFF.